These 16 T cell receptor beta chains were all obtained from the same sample, sequenced in a study of T cells in localized non-small cell lung cancer. Assay: immunoSEQ multiplex PCR; the TCRdb copy retains only in-frame clones and omits some. Among 15,000 to 20,000 clones listed, roughly 83% were seen once. The sequenced sample was peripheral blood, obtained before any cancer treatment. The receptors were sampled from a man aged 40-75 years with stage I lung adenocarcinoma.

J is TRBJ1-2 and V is TRBV9; D uncertain. Germline lookup yields CDR1 SGDLS and CDR2 YYNGEE. V lost 4 bases and J 5 bases, leaving 21 bases between the germline ends. There are 16 residues in the CDR3. The CDR3 region is CASSPQPHGELYGYTF. The CDR3 region has the DNA TGTGCCAGCAGCCCCCAACCCCATGGAGAGCTATATGGCTACACCTTC. Supplemented by reference TRBV9 and TRBJ1-2, the full variable domain reads DSGVTQTPKHLITATGQRVTLRCSPRSGDLSVYWYQQSLDQGLQFLIQYYNGEERAKGNILERFSAQQFPDLHSELNLSSLELGDSALYFCASSPQPHGELYGYTFGSGTRLTVV.

This sequence joins TRBV15 and TRBJ1-5; possibly TRBD1 for D (6 bases). CDR3 length: 17 residues. V was pared by 5 bases and J by 5 bases, with 22 bases between. Germline assignment: CDR1 LNHNV and CDR2 YYDKDF (reference sequence). The CDR3 DNA follows: TGTGCCACCAGCGGAAGACTCAAACAGGGTTTTTATCAGCCCCAGCATTTT. Protein product: CATSGRLKQGFYQPQHF.

The chain uses TRBV11-2 and TRBJ2-1, with D possibly matching TRBD1 (6 bases). The CDR3 extends over 15 amino acids. Trimming took off 5 bases at V and 1 base at J, with 12 bases between the two ends. The V gene's germline CDR1 is SGHAT and CDR2 FQNNGV. CDR3 DNA sequence: TGTGCCAGCAGCCGGATGAGGGGGTCCTACAATGAGCAGTTCTTC. Translation gives CASSRMRGSYNEQFF.

This chain uses TRBV29-1 with TRBJ1-1; 8 bases line up with TRBD1. CDR3 size: 13 residues. Germline lookup yields CDR1 SQVTM and CDR2 ANQGSEA. Trimming cost V 8 bases and J 4 bases; bases outside gene matches: 9. CDR3 in DNA: TGCAGCACTCAGGGGGCGGGTGGCACTGAAGCTTTCTTT. This translates into CSTQGAGGTEAFF.

The V and J genes are TRBV10-3 and TRBJ1-3; D possibly corresponds to TRBD1 (6 bases). Per the germline V gene, CDR1 is ENHRY and CDR2 is SYGVKD. CDR3 length: 16 residues. V shed 2 bases and J shed 0 bases, with 11 bases lying between them. The CDR3 loop reads CAISERQARSGNTIYF. CDR3 DNA sequence: TGTGCCATCAGTGAGCGACAGGCCCGCTCTGGAAACACCATATATTTT.

The chain is built from TRBV27 and TRBJ1-2; D call uncertain. The V and J ends lost 5 bases and 5 bases respectively, with 15 bases between them. This CDR3 is 14 amino acids long. Germline assignment: CDR1 MNHEY and CDR2 SMNVEV (reference sequence). The CDR3 loop is CASSPLTTGYGYTF. As DNA, the CDR3 is TGTGCCAGCAGTCCCCTCACTACGGGGTATGGCTACACCTTC.

The chain carries TRBV5-1 and TRBJ2-3; 7 bases agree with TRBD2. The CDR3 sequence is 15 residues long. V dropped 7 bases and J dropped 4; count of bases not matched to a gene: 12. Per the germline V gene, CDR1 is SGHRS and CDR2 is YFSETQ. CDR3 in amino acids: CASSPLAGASDTQYF. In DNA form, the CDR3 reads TGCGCCAGCTCCCCTTTGGCGGGAGCCTCAGATACGCAGTATTTT.

The CDR3 protein is CASGPRGSYEQYF. The CDR3 DNA is TGTGCCAGCGGCCCTAGGGGTTCCTACGAGCAGTACTTC. The rearrangement uses TRBV28 and TRBJ2-7, with a possible D match to TRBD1 (5 bases). The germline CDR1 and CDR2 sequences are MDHEN and SYDVKM. V dropped 8 bases and J dropped 1 base, with 12 bases sitting between them. The CDR3 consists of 13 residues.

This chain connects TRBV30 to TRBJ1-3, with D maybe TRBD1 (5 bases). Looked up from germline, CDR1 is GTSNPN and CDR2 is SVGIG (reference sequence). Trimming cost V 3 bases and J 1 base, with 16 bases left between them. The CDR3 has 16 amino acids. CDR3: CAWRQRDGGSGNTIYF. In DNA form, the CDR3 reads TGTGCCTGGAGACAGCGGGATGGGGGGTCTGGAAACACCATATATTTT.

A single count supports this clone. This sequence joins TRBV9 and TRBJ1-6, with a weak D call TRBD1 (6 bases). The germline CDR1 and CDR2 sequences are SGDLS and YYNGEE. CDR3 length equals 16 residues. Trimming took off 0 bases at V and 6 bases at J, with 13 bases between the two ends. CDR3 DNA: TGTGCCAGCAGCGTAGGGGGGGCCGAAGCTAATTCACCCCTCCACTTT. Protein sequence: CASSVGGAEANSPLHF.

The genes are TRBV20-1 and TRBJ1-5; D gene unclear. This CDR3 is built from 11 residues. Germline assignment: CDR1 DFQATT and CDR2 SNEGSKA (reference sequence). Trimming took 3 bases from V and 6 from J, leaving 6 bases between them. CDR3 in amino acids: CSASFSQPQHF. CDR3 in DNA: TGCAGTGCTAGCTTCAGTCAGCCCCAGCATTTT.

The V call is TRBV29-1, the J call TRBJ2-1, with TRBD2 identical over 9 bases. The germline V gene has CDR1 SQVTM and CDR2 ANQGSEA. CDR3 length equals 16 residues. Trimming took 2 bases from V and 4 from J; bases not matched to a gene: 9. The CDR3 bases are TGCAGCGTTGAATTGACTAGCGGAGCGGGGTACAATGAGCAGTTCTTC. It codes for CSVELTSGAGYNEQFF.

This chain links TRBV2 with TRBJ2-1, with D perhaps assigned TRBD1 or TRBD2 (6 bases each). The length of the CDR3 is 14 residues. Trimming pared 3 bases from V and 7 bases from J, leaving 13 bases between. Germline-derived CDR1 and CDR2 are SNHLY and FYNNEI. Written as DNA, the CDR3 is TGTGCCAGCAGTGACAGGGGCCGGGGGAATGAGCAGTTCTTC. Amino acids: CASSDRGRGNEQFF.

The rearrangement uses TRBV5-1 and TRBJ1-4; 7 positions match TRBD1. The J segment lost 6 bases and the V segment lost 4 bases, leaving 3 bases of the junction unmatched. Germline-derived CDR1 and CDR2 are SGHRS and YFSETQ. The CDR3 contains 13 residues. DNA for the CDR3: TGCGCCAGCAGCCCCACAGGGGATGAAAAACTGTTTTTT. Its translation: CASSPTGDEKLFF.

The V gene is TRBV5-4, the J gene TRBJ2-7, with 9 bases that match TRBD2. In germline, CDR1 is SGHNT, CDR2 YYREEE (reference sequence). There are 17 residues in the CDR3. Trimming at V came to 1 base and at J to 3 bases, leaving 11 bases not matched to a gene. The CDR3 nucleotides are TGTGCCAGCAGCTTGCTCACCCCCGGGACTAGCTTCTACGAGCAGTACTTC. It specifies CASSLLTPGTSFYEQYF.

The V call is TRBV6-5, the J call TRBJ2-1; no clear D gene. Trimming cost V 2 bases and J 10 bases, with 6 bases left between them. The CDR3 has 11 amino acids. The germline V gene has CDR1 MNHEY and CDR2 SVGAGI. The CDR3 reads CASSYGPEQFF. The CDR3 DNA sequence: TGTGCCAGCAGTTACGGGCCCGAGCAGTTCTTC.